This TCR beta chain was captured by sequencing in a study of shared clonotypes between healthy human individuals. Terminally differentiated effector memory CD45RA+ cells were left out of the naive CD8 fraction, which was CD45RO-negative and positively selected for CCR7. With regard to this clone: What it binds is unknown.

Study-level findings and limits: It was the non-shared clonotypes that had lower generation probabilities than clonotypes shared by all four donors.

Every subset's genomic DNA went evenly onto several immunoSEQ plates. Profiling relied on immunoSEQ multiplex PCR, and the TCRdb table lists in-frame clones only, not all of them. This repertoire shows around 560,000 clones, 85% to 95% found once; its top ten account for approximately 0.11%. The source is a woman younger than 45 in good health. Material for sequencing was naive CD8+ T cells sorted from blood.

The CDR3 spells CATSRDNVRGLSYEQYF. DNA for the CDR3: TGTGCCACCAGCAGAGATAATGTTAGGGGACTCTCCTACGAGCAGTACTTC. The rearrangement uses TRBV15 and TRBJ2-7; possible D gene TRBD2, 6 bases. This CDR3 has 17 amino acids. The V end was cut by 0 bases, the J end by 0 bases, with 15 bases between. CDR1 and CDR2 from the germline V gene are LNHNV and YYDKDF (reference sequence).